Sequencing of this T cell receptor (beta chain) was carried out in a study of shared T cell receptors in the human thymus (dated by TCRdb to about 2021). Study-level background: The study investigated the way shared, self-reactive T-cell receptor alpha chains are produced in the human thymus.

On this clone itself: Its antigen target is currently unknown. Base qualities are not provided; no much larger clone lies one nucleotide away.

The method behind the library was the immunoSEQ multiplex PCR assay. TCRdb carries this immuneACCESS record with in-frame sequences only. Its versions omit some clonotypes, under half of them owing to an unresolved V gene in the studies checked, with the rest unexplained. For this sample the table gives around 730,000 clones, of which approximately 83% were detected only once. Clones ranked in the top ten supply about 0.011% of the sample. For this chain, trimming is 3 bases at the V end and 4 bases at the J end, and the number of junction bases without a gene match is 8. The CDR1 and CDR2 encoded by the germline V gene are SGDLS and YYNGEE. Spanning cysteine to phenylalanine, the CDR3 consists of 15 amino acids. The read is trimmed to its CDR3 DNA, 45 bases read in frame from base 1. This sample also appeared in a second study, on human thymus T cells. Reported in the second study: The donors were immunologically healthy infants in Finland who had open corrective cardiac surgery for congenital heart defects. Thymus tissue was obtained as surgical resects removed during corrective cardiac surgery. Both the thymic and the peripheral blood repertoires appeared to show biased V and J gene segment usage. The related research reported highly overlapping thymic TCR repertoires among unrelated individuals. The study described the TCR alpha and beta repertoires in about eight infant thymus samples and four matching peripheral blood samples. Donor ages ranging from about 6 to 244 days were recorded, and a handful of male and two female infants were included in the cohort. Thymocytes were freed from the tissue by mechanical means and kept at -70 degrees C as pellets of about 8.5-34 million cells. A QIAsymphony instrument was used to extract genomic DNA from frozen cell pellets. TCRB and TCRAD loci were amplified from a standardized quantity of quality-controlled genomic DNA using the immunoSEQ multiplex PCR assay. The amplicons spanned the V(D)J region and were long enough to cover the CDR3 and allow V and J genes to be identified. Amplicon sequencing was performed on an Illumina platform through the commercial immunoSEQ service. Primer bias and sequencing errors were corrected using previously described methods, and TCRAD and TCRB definitions followed the IMGT database. Repertoires were analysed with immunoSEQ Analyzer 3.0 and VDJTools, covering basic statistics, V/J segment usage, diversity estimates, rarefaction and pairwise overlap. Diversity was estimated with Chao1, ChaoE, Efron-Thisted, Shannon and inverse Simpson indices, and also on datasets down-sampled to the smallest sample. Repertoire overlap was assessed by strict matching of CDR3 nucleotide sequence, V gene and J gene, and clustering was done by Jaccard-based multidimensional scaling. On average, approximately 790,000 unique TCRB clonotypes were obtained from thymus samples, compared with about 84,000 from blood samples.

The sample comprised thymocytes. The sequence came from a girl under three years old with a congenital heart defect. Donor details come from another sample of the same person, matched by shared clones. Recombination connected TRBV9 to TRBJ1-2, with 8 bases matching TRBD1. In nucleotide form, the sequence is TGTGCCAGCAGCGCTCGGGACAGGAGGAGCTATGGCTACACCTTC. Protein translation: CASSARDRRSYGYTF.